The present T cell receptor (beta chain) was sequenced within a study of response to subunit inactivated influenza vaccine (dated by TCRdb to 2016 to 2019). As for the study more broadly: Deep quantitative T cell receptor repertoire profiling was used in the study to track responses to a trivalent subunit inactivated influenza vaccine. General conclusions and limits of the study: According to the authors, only a limited number of new T cells may be recruited by each seasonal influenza vaccination.

Receptor libraries were prepared by RT-PCR. Instrument used: Illumina HiSeq 2500. TCRdb reprocessed the public reads (quality trimming at Q25 with fastp, clone calling with MiXCR) and kept in-frame beta chains. All rows with the same CDR3 protein become a single entry with the most common DNA and genes. A total of over 450,000 distinct CDR3 sequences appear in this sample, 10% to 15% of them only once. Jointly, the top ten make up about an eighth of the sample. The germline V gene gives CDR1 as MDHEN and CDR2 as SYDVKM. Reading from cysteine to phenylalanine, the CDR3 counts 15 amino acids. The kept DNA is CDR3 alone, 45 bases in frame from the first base. At the junction V is shortened by 6 bases and J by 8 bases; bases outside the gene matches: 12. This clonotype occurred a few times. Its antigen is not yet known. No much larger clone exists at a distance of one base, and base qualities are not known.

The label giving this sample's time point can be read as: around 42 days after influenza vaccine administration. This sample comprised PBMCs from blood, obtained 40 to 50 days after vaccination. The receptor chain draws on TRBV28 and TRBJ1-4; 7 of the junction bases match TRBD1. The clonotype originates from a man in his fifties or sixties who received an inactivated influenza vaccine. Donor details come from another sample of the same person, matched by shared clones. In nucleotides, the sequence is TGTGCCAGCAGAGGGCAACAGGGGCCGGAGGAAAAACTGTTTTTT. Its product reads: CASRGQQGPEEKLFF.